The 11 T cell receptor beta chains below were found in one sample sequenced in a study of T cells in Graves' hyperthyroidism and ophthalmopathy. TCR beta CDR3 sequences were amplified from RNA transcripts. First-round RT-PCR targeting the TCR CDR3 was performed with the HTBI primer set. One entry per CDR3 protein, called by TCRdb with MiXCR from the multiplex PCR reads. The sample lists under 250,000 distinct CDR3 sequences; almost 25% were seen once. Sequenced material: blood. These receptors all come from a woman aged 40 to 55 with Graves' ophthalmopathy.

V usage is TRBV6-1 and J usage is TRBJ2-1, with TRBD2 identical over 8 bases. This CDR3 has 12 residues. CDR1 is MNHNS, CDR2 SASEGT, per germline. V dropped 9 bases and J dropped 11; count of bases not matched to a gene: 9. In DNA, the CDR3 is TGTGCCAGTCGGACTAGCCACCCCAAGCAGTTCTTC. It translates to CASRTSHPKQFF.

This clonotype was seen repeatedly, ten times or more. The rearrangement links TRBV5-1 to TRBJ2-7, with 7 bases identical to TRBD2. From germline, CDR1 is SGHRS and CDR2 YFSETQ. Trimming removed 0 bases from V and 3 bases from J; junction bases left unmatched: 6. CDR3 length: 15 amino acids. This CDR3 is CASSLDPTSSYEQYF. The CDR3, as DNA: TGCGCCAGCAGCTTGGACCCGACTAGCAGCTACGAGCAGTACTTC.

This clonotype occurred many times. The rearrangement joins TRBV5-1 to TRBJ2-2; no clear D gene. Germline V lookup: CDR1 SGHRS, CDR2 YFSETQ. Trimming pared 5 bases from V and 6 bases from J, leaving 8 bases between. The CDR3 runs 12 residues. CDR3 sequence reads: CASRSEAGELFF. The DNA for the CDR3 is TGCGCCAGCAGGAGTGAGGCCGGGGAGCTGTTTTTT. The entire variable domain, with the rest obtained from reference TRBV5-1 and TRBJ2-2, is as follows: KAGVTQTPRYLIKTRGQQVTLSCSPISGHRSVSWYQQTPGQGLQFLFEYFSETQRNKGNFPGRFSGRQFSNSRSEMNVSTLELGDSALYLCASRSEAGELFFGEGSRLTVL.

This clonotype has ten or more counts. CDR3 nucleotides: TGCAGTGCTAGAGTCGTACCCGCGAACACCGGGGAGCTGTTTTTT. Encoded protein: CSARVVPANTGELFF. The chain is built from TRBV20-1 and TRBJ2-2; no clear D. The CDR3 runs 15 residues. The ends were cut back, 1 base at V and 0 bases at J, with 9 bases in the middle. CDR1 DFQATT and CDR2 SNEGSKA come from the germline V gene (reference sequence).

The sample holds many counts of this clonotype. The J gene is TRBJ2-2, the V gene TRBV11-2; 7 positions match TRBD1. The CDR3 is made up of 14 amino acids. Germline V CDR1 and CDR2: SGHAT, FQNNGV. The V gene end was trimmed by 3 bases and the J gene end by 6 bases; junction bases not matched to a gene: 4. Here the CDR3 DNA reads TGTGCCAGCAGCTTTGAGGGGGCGGCCGGGGAGCTGTTTTTT. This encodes CASSFEGAAGELFF. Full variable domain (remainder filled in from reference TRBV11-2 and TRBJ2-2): EAGVAQSPRYKIIEKRQSVAFWCNPISGHATLYWYQQILGQGPKLLIQFQNNGVVDDSQLPKDRFSAERLKGVDSTLKIQPAKLEDSAVYLCASSFEGAAGELFFGEGSRLTVL.

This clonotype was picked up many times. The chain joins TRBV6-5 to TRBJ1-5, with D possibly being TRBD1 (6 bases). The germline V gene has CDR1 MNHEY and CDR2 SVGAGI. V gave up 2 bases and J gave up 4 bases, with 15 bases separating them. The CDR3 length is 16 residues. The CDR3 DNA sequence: TGTGCCAGCAGTTACCACAAGGGGGGCTGGAATCAGCCCCAGCATTTT. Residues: CASSYHKGGWNQPQHF.

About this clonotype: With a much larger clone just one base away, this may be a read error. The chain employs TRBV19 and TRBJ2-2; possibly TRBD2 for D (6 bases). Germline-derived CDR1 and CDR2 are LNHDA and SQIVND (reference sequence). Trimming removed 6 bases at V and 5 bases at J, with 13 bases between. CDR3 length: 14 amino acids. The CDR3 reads CASRIGGTTGELFF. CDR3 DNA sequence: TGTGCCAGTAGAATCGGTGGGACTACCGGGGAGCTGTTTTTT.

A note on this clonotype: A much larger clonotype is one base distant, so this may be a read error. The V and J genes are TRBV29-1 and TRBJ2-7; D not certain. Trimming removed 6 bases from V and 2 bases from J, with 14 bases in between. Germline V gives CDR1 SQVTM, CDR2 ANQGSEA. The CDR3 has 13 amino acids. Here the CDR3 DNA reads TGCAGCGTGTGCCACGGCGGAACCTACGAGCAGTACTTC. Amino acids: CSVCHGGTYEQYF.

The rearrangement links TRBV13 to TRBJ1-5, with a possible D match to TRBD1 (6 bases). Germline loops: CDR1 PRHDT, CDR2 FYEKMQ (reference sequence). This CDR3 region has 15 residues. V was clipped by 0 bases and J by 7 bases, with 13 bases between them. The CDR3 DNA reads TGTGCCAGCAGCTTAGGCACGGGGGCAGGACAGCCCCAGCATTTT. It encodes CASSLGTGAGQPQHF.

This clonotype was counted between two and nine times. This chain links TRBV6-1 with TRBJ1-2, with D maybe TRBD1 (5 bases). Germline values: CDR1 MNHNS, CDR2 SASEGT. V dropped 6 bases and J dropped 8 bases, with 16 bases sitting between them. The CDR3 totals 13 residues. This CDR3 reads CASRETALLGYTF. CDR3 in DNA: TGTGCCAGCAGAGAGACAGCCCTTTTAGGCTACACCTTC.

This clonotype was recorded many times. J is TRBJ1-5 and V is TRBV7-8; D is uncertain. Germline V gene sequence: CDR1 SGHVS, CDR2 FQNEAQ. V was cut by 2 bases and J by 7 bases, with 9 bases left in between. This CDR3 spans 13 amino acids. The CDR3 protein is CASSLSSGQPQHF. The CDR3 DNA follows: TGTGCCAGCAGCTTATCTTCGGGGCAGCCCCAGCATTTT.